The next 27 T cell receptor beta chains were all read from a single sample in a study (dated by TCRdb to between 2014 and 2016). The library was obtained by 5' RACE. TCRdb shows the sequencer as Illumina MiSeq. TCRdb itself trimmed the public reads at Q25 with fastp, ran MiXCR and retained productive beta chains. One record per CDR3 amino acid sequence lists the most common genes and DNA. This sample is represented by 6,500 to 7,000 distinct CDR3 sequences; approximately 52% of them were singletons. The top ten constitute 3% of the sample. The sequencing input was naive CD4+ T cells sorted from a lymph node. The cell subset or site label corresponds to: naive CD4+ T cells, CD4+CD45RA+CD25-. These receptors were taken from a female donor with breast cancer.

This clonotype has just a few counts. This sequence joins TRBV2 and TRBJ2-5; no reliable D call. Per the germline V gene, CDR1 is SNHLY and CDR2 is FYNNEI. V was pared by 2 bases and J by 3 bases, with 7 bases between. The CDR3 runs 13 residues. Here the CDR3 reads CASSEYYKETQYF. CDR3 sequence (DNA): TGTGCCAGCAGTGAATATTACAAAGAGACCCAGTACTTC.

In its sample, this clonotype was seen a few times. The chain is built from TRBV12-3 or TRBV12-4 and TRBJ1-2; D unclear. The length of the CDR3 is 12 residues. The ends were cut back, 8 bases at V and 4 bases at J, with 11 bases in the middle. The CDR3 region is CASRSLIYGYTF. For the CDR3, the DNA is TGTGCCAGCCGGAGTTTGATCTATGGCTACACCTTC.

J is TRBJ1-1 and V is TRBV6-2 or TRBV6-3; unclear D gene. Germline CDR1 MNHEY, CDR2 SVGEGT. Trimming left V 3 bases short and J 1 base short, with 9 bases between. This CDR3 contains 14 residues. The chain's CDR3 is CASSYSNTNTEAFF. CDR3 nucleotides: TGTGCCAGCAGTTATTCGAACACGAACACTGAAGCTTTCTTT.

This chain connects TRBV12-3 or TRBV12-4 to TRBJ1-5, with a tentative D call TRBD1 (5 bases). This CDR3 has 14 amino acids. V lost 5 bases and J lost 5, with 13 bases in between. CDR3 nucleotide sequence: TGTGCCAGCAGTAACACTCAGGGATATCAGCCCCAGCATTTT. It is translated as CASSNTQGYQPQHF.

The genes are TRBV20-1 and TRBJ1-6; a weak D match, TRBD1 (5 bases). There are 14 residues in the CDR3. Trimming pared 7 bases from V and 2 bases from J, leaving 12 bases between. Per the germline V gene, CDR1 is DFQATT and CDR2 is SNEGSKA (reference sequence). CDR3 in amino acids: CSGARGTYNSPLHF. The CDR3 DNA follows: TGCAGTGGTGCCCGGGGCACCTATAATTCACCCCTCCACTTT.

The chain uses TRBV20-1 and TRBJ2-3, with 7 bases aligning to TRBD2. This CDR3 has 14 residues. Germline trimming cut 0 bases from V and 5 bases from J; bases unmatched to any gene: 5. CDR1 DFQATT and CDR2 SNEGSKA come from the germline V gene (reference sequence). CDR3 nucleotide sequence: TGCAGTGCTAGAGACGCGGGAGTGGGAGATACGCAGTATTTT. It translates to CSARDAGVGDTQYF.

The CDR3 sequence: CASSLQAGDTNTEAFF. The CDR3 coding sequence is TGCGCCAGCAGCTTACAGGCAGGGGACACGAACACTGAAGCTTTCTTT. The V call is TRBV5-1, the J call TRBJ1-1; possibly TRBD1 for D (6 bases). V lost 2 bases, J lost 1 base, and 15 bases lay in between. The germline gives CDR1 SGHRS, CDR2 YFSETQ. The CDR3 is 16 residues long.

This chain's CDR3 is CASSLDRPLTGGDEQFF. CDR3 DNA sequence: TGTGCCAGCAGCTTAGATAGACCCCTGACAGGGGGCGATGAGCAGTTCTTC. The chain couples TRBV7-2 to TRBJ2-1; 10 bases fit TRBD1. V shed 1 base and J 8 bases; nucleotides not matched to a gene: 11. Germline lookup yields CDR1 SGHTA and CDR2 FQGNSA. The CDR3 has 17 amino acids. Complete variable domain (other parts from reference TRBV7-2 and TRBJ2-1): GAGVSQSPSNKVTEKGKDVELRCDPISGHTALYWYRQSLGQGLEFLIYFQGNSAPDKSGLPSDRFSAERTGGSVSTLTIQRTQQEDSAVYLCASSLDRPLTGGDEQFFGPGTRLTVL.

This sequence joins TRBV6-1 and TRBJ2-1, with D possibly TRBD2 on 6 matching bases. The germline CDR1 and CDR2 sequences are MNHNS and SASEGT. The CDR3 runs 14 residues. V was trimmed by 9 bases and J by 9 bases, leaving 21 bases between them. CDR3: CASAREIYRGEQFF. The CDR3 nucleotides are TGTGCCAGTGCCCGGGAGATTTATCGAGGTGAGCAGTTCTTC.

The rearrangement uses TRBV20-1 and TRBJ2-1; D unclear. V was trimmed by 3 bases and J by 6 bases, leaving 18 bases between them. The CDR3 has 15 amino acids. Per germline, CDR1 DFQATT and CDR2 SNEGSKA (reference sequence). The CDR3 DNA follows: TGCAGTGCTAGCCCGCATGTAGGCTGGTCCAATGAGCAGTTCTTC. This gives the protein CSASPHVGWSNEQFF.

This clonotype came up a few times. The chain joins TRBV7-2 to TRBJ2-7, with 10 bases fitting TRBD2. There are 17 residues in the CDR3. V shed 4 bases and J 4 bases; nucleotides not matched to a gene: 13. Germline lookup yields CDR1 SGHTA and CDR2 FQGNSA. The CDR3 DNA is TGTGCCAGCAGCTGGGACAGTTTGGCTAGCGGGAGTTACGAGCAGTACTTC. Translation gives CASSWDSLASGSYEQYF.

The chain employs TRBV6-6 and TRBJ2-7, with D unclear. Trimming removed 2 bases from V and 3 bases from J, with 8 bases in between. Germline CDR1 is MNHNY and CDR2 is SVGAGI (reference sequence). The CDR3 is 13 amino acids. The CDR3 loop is CASSYAQGYEQYF. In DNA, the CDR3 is TGTGCCAGCAGTTACGCCCAAGGCTACGAGCAGTACTTC.

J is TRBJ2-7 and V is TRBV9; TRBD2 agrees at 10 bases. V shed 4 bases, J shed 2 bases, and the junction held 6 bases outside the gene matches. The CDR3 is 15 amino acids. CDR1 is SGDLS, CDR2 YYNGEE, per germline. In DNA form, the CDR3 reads TGTGCCAGCAGCCCCCAAGCGGGAGGGACCTACGAGCAGTACTTC. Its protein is CASSPQAGGTYEQYF.

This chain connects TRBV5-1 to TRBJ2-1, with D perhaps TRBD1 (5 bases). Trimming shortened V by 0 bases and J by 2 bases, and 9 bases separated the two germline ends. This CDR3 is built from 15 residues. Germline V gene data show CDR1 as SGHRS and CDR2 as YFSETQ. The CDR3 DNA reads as TGCGCCAGCAGCTTGGGGGGCAGGGCCTACAATGAGCAGTTCTTC. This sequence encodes CASSLGGRAYNEQFF.

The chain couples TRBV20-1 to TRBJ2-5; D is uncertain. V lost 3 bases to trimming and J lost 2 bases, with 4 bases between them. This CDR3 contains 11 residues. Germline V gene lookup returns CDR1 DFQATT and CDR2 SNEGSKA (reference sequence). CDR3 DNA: TGCAGTGCTAGGGGGCAAGAGACCCAGTACTTC. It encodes CSARGQETQYF.

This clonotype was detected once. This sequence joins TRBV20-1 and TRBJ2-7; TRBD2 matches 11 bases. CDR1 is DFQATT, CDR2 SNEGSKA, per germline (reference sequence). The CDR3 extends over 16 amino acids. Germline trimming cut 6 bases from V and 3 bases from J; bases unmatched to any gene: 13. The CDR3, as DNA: TGCAGTGCCCCCGACCCAGGGACTAGCGGACTCTACGAGCAGTACTTC. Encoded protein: CSAPDPGTSGLYEQYF.

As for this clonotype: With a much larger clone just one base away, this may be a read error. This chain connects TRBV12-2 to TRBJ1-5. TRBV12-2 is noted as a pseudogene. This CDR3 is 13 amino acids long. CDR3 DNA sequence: TGTGCAAGTCGCTTAGTGGGGAATCAGACCCAGCATTTT. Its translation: CASRLVGNQTQHF.

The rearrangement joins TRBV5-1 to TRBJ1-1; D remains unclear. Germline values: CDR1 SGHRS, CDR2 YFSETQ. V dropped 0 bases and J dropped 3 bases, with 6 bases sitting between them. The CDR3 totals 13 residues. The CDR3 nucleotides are TGCGCCAGCAGCTTGGGTGCGGACACTGAAGCTTTCTTT. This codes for CASSLGADTEAFF.

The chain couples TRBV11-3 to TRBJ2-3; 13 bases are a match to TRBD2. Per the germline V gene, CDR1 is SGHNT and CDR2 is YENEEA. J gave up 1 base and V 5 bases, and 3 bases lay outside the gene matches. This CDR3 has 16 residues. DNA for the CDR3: TGTGCCAGCAGCGCCGGACTAGCGGGGGGCACAGATACGCAGTATTTT. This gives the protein CASSAGLAGGTDTQYF.

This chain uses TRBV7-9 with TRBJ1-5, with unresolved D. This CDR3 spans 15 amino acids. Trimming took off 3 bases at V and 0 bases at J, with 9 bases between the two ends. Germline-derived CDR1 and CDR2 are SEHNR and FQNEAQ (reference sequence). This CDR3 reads CASSLGDYSNQPQHF. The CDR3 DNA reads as TGTGCCAGCAGCTTGGGAGATTATAGCAATCAGCCCCAGCATTTT.

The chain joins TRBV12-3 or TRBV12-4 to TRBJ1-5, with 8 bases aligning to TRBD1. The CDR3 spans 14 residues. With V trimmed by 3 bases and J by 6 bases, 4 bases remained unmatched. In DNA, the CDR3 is TGTGCCAGCAGTTTGGCAGGGGGCTGTCAGCCCCAGCATTTT. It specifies CASSLAGGCQPQHF.

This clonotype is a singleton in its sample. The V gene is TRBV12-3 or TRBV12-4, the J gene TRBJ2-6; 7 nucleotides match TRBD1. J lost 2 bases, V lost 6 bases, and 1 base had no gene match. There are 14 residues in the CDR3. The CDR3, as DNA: TGTGCCAGCAGCGACAGGGCTGGGGCCAACGTCCTGACTTTC. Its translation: CASSDRAGANVLTF.

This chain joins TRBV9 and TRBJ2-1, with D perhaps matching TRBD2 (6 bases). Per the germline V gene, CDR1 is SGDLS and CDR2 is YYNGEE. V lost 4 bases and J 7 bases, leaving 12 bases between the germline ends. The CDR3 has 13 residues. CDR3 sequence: CASSLATGNEQFF. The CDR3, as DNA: TGTGCCAGCAGCCTAGCGACTGGGAATGAGCAGTTCTTC.

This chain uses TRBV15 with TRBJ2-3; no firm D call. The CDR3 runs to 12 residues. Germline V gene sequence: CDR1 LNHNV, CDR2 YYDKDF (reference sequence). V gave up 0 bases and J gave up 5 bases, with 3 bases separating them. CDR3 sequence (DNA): TGTGCCACCAGCAGAGATCAAGATACGCAGTATTTT. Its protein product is CATSRDQDTQYF.

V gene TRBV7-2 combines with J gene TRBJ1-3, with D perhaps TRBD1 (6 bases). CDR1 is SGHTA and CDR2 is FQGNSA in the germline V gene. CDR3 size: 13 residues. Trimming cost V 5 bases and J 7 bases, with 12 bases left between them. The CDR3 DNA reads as TGTGCCAGCAGCCCGGGACATATGAACACCATATATTTT. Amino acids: CASSPGHMNTIYF.

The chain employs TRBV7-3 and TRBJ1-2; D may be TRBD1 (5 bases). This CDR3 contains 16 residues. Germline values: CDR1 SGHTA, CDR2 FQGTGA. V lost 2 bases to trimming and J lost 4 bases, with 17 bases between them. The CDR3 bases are TGTGCCAGCAGCTTACGCGGGGGGATGAGTCCCTATGGCTACACCTTC. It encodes CASSLRGGMSPYGYTF.

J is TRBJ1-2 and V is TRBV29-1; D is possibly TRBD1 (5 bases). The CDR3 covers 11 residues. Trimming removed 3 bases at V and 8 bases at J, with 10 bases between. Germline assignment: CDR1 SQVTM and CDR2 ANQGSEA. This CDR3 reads CSVEAGPGYTF. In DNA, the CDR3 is TGCAGCGTTGAGGCAGGGCCCGGCTACACCTTC.